This entry lists 8 T cell receptor beta chains sequenced from one sample in a study of T cell responses to AZD1222 COVID-19 vaccine. Generated by immunoSEQ multiplex PCR, the TCRdb table keeps only in-frame clones and is missing some. The sample contains around 160,000 clones, 92% of which appear only once. Specimen: peripheral blood, collected 28 days after the second AZD1222 dose. These receptors originate from an adult who received the AZD1222 COVID-19 vaccine.

The V gene is TRBV6-1, the J gene TRBJ2-3; TRBD1 matches at 8 bases. V shed 3 bases and J 3 bases; nucleotides not matched to a gene: 5. The CDR3 loop spans 15 amino acids. The germline CDR1 and CDR2 sequences are MNHNS and SASEGT. The CDR3 protein is CASSDRDRRTDTQYF. As DNA, the CDR3 is TGTGCCAGCAGTGATAGGGACAGGAGGACAGATACGCAGTATTTT.

J is TRBJ1-1 and V is TRBV20-1; D remains unclear. In germline, CDR1 is DFQATT, CDR2 SNEGSKA (reference sequence). This CDR3 contains 10 residues. Between the trimmed V and J ends, which lost 2 bases and 8 bases, there was a span of 6 bases. This chain's CDR3 is CSARKWEAFF. CDR3 coding DNA: TGCAGTGCTAGAAAGTGGGAAGCTTTCTTT.

This chain uses TRBV6-5 with TRBJ2-1; D is unresolved. Trimming cost V 0 bases and J 10 bases, with 13 bases left between them. CDR3 size: 14 residues. The V gene's germline CDR1 is MNHEY and CDR2 SVGAGI. In DNA form, the CDR3 reads TGTGCCAGCAGTTACTCCTTCGGGCGGCTAGAGCAGTTCTTC. Encoded protein: CASSYSFGRLEQFF.

The chain joins TRBV19 to TRBJ1-3, with a tentative D call TRBD1 (6 bases). The ends were cut back, 5 bases at V and 3 bases at J, with 11 bases in the middle. CDR1 and CDR2 from the germline V gene are LNHDA and SQIVND (reference sequence). CDR3 length: 14 residues. CDR3 sequence (DNA): TGTGCCAGTAGTCCACAGGGTGGTGGAAACACCATATATTTT. It is translated as CASSPQGGGNTIYF.

The genes are TRBV27 and TRBJ2-2; D uncertain. Trimming took off 2 bases at V and 4 bases at J, with 8 bases between the two ends. The CDR3 is 14 residues long. Looked up from germline, CDR1 is MNHEY and CDR2 is SMNVEV (reference sequence). The CDR3 region is CASSLVQSTGELFF. The CDR3, as DNA: TGTGCCAGCAGTTTAGTGCAGAGCACCGGGGAGCTGTTTTTT.

The chain has TRBV19 and TRBJ1-5, with TRBD1 identical over 7 bases. Per the germline V gene, CDR1 is LNHDA and CDR2 is SQIVND (reference sequence). V shed 10 bases and J 3 bases; nucleotides not matched to a gene: 6. The CDR3 sequence is 13 residues long. The CDR3 DNA reads as TGTGCCACCCAGGGGGGACCCAATCAGCCCCAGCATTTT. Its protein product is CATQGGPNQPQHF.

The chain recombines TRBV7-9 with TRBJ1-1, with 12 bases that match TRBD1. The CDR3 runs to 17 residues. Germline trimming cut 5 bases from V and 3 bases from J; bases unmatched to any gene: 10. Germline CDR1 and CDR2: SEHNR and FQNEAQ (reference sequence). The CDR3: CASSIRDRGRGDTEAFF. In DNA, the CDR3 is TGTGCCAGCAGCATACGGGACAGGGGGCGAGGGGACACTGAAGCTTTCTTT.

This clone has only a few counts. This chain uses TRBV5-1 with TRBJ1-1; D is undetermined. Germline loops: CDR1 SGHRS, CDR2 YFSETQ. CDR3 length: 14 amino acids. The V and J ends lost 0 bases and 6 bases respectively, with 12 bases between them. The CDR3 is CASSLGDLLAEAFF. For the CDR3, the DNA is TGCGCCAGCAGCTTGGGCGATCTCTTGGCTGAAGCTTTCTTT. Together with reference TRBV5-1 and TRBJ1-1, the CDR3 gives the full variable domain: KAGVTQTPRYLIKTRGQQVTLSCSPISGHRSVSWYQQTPGQGLQFLFEYFSETQRNKGNFPGRFSGRQFSNSRSEMNVSTLELGDSALYLCASSLGDLLAEAFFGQGTRLTVV.